A single sample is the source of the 27 T cell receptor beta chains below, sequenced in a study of early T cells in non-severe SARS-CoV-2 infection. TCRdb itself ran the 5' RACE reads through MiXCR, one entry per CDR3 protein. The sample lists approximately 68,000 distinct CDR3 sequences, roughly 9.1% occurring once. This specimen was whole blood, taken at baseline. These receptors all stem from an adult who was a healthcare worker with PCR-confirmed SARS-CoV-2 infection or an uninfected control (not recorded which).

The gene calls are TRBV5-1 and TRBJ2-3, with 12 bases that match TRBD2. The CDR3 covers 16 residues. CDR1 and CDR2 (germline): SGHRS, YFSETQ. The ends lost 2 bases at V and 5 bases at J; junction bases unmatched: 6. CDR3 region: CASSLLAGGQEDTQYF. As DNA, the CDR3 is TGCGCCAGCAGCTTACTAGCGGGGGGCCAGGAAGATACGCAGTATTTT.

The rearrangement links TRBV7-9 to TRBJ2-7, with D tentatively TRBD1 (5 bases). Trimming removed 3 bases at V and 10 bases at J, with 16 bases between. CDR1 SEHNR and CDR2 FQNEAQ come from the germline V gene (reference sequence). CDR3 length equals 13 residues. The chain's CDR3 is CASSLVELGHQYF. The DNA of the CDR3 is TGTGCCAGCAGCTTGGTTGAGTTAGGACACCAGTACTTC.

This clonotype was recorded many times. CDR3 loop: CASSLSVNNEQFF. The DNA for the CDR3 is TGTGCCAGCAGTTTATCGGTGAATAATGAGCAGTTCTTC. The chain employs TRBV27 and TRBJ2-1; D is ambiguous. CDR3 length: 13 residues. Trimming took off 0 bases at V and 7 bases at J, with 7 bases between the two ends. From germline, CDR1 is MNHEY and CDR2 SMNVEV (reference sequence).

This clonotype was seen a few times. This chain uses TRBV30 with TRBJ1-2, with D possibly TRBD1 on 5 matching bases. The CDR3 is 11 amino acids. Germline values: CDR1 GTSNPN, CDR2 SVGIG (reference sequence). The ends were cut back, 5 bases at V and 5 bases at J, with 9 bases in the middle. The CDR3 protein is CAWDSNYGYTF. The DNA of the CDR3 is TGTGCCTGGGACAGTAATTATGGCTACACCTTC.

This clonotype came up a few times. The chain has TRBV29-1 and TRBJ2-2, with unresolved D. The V and J ends lost 1 base and 2 bases respectively, with 11 bases between them. Germline assignment: CDR1 SQVTM and CDR2 ANQGSEA. The CDR3 contains 15 residues. The CDR3: CSVEVGGLNTGELFF. CDR3 coding DNA: TGCAGCGTTGAAGTGGGCGGATTAAACACCGGGGAGCTGTTTTTT.

This clonotype has at least ten counts. The chain uses TRBV5-1 and TRBJ2-2, with 7 bases fitting TRBD1. This CDR3 spans 16 amino acids. The V and J ends lost 4 bases and 6 bases, in that order; junction bases with no gene match: 12. Germline loops: CDR1 SGHRS, CDR2 YFSETQ. CDR3 nucleotide sequence: TGCGCCAGCAGCCCAGCCGGGACAGAACATTCCGGGGAGCTGTTTTTT. It translates to CASSPAGTEHSGELFF.

CDR3 sequence (DNA): TGTGCCAGCAAAGACGAAATGAACACTGAAGCTTTCTTT. As protein: CASKDEMNTEAFF. The chain has TRBV7-9 and TRBJ1-1; unclear D gene. Trimming took off 7 bases at V and 0 bases at J, with 9 bases between the two ends. CDR3 length: 13 residues. In germline, CDR1 is SEHNR, CDR2 FQNEAQ (reference sequence).

Here the CDR3 reads CASSLGRALYEQYF. CDR3 DNA sequence: TGTGCCAGCAGCTTAGGACGGGCCCTCTACGAGCAGTACTTC. The chain combines TRBV7-2 with TRBJ2-7; D is unclear. The CDR3 loop spans 14 amino acids. The germline CDR1 and CDR2 sequences are SGHTA and FQGNSA. The ends were cut back, 1 base at V and 3 bases at J, with 10 bases in the middle. Full variable domain (outside the CDR3, taken from reference TRBV7-2 and TRBJ2-7): GAGVSQSPSNKVTEKGKDVELRCDPISGHTALYWYRQSLGQGLEFLIYFQGNSAPDKSGLPSDRFSAERTGGSVSTLTIQRTQQEDSAVYLCASSLGRALYEQYFGPGTRLTVT.

The chain has TRBV18 and TRBJ1-1; D is ambiguous. V lost 4 bases, J lost 1 base, and 13 bases lay in between. This CDR3 region has 15 residues. CDR1 and CDR2 (germline): KGHSH, LQKENI. CDR3 in amino acids: CASSLSTGPNTEAFF. CDR3 DNA: TGTGCCAGCTCACTATCGACCGGTCCGAACACTGAAGCTTTCTTT.

This chain joins TRBV6-1 and TRBJ2-3, with D perhaps assigned TRBD1 or TRBD2 (6 bases each). CDR3 length equals 15 residues. Trimming took off 1 base at V and 4 bases at J, with 12 bases between the two ends. The V gene's germline CDR1 is MNHNS and CDR2 SASEGT. CDR3 nucleotides: TGTGCCAGCAGTGAAGAAAACAGGGAGGCAGATACGCAGTATTTT. Translation: CASSEENREADTQYF.

This clonotype was counted at least ten times. The chain links TRBV11-2 to TRBJ2-2; no clear D gene. The CDR3 totals 14 residues. V dropped 0 bases and J dropped 1 base, with 3 bases sitting between them. Per the germline V gene, CDR1 is SGHAT and CDR2 is FQNNGV. The CDR3, as DNA: TGTGCCAGCAGCTTAGAAATGAACACCGGGGAGCTGTTTTTT. Translation: CASSLEMNTGELFF. The whole variable domain, remainder taken from reference TRBV11-2 and TRBJ2-2, is EAGVAQSPRYKIIEKRQSVAFWCNPISGHATLYWYQQILGQGPKLLIQFQNNGVVDDSQLPKDRFSAERLKGVDSTLKIQPAKLEDSAVYLCASSLEMNTGELFFGEGSRLTVL.

The gene calls are TRBV20-1 and TRBJ2-7; D is uncertain. The CDR3 has 13 amino acids. Germline V CDR1 and CDR2: DFQATT, SNEGSKA (reference sequence). Here the CDR3 reads CSVKGGSSYEQYF. CDR3 DNA: TGCAGCGTAAAGGGCGGTAGCTCCTACGAGCAGTACTTC.

The chain employs TRBV9 and TRBJ2-3; tentative D call: TRBD1 (5 bases). V lost 4 bases to trimming and J lost 5 bases, with 17 bases between them. CDR3 length equals 15 residues. The germline V gene encodes CDR1 SGDLS and CDR2 YYNGEE. This CDR3 is CASSTQLGAQDTQYF. DNA of the CDR3: TGTGCCAGCAGCACGCAGTTAGGGGCCCAAGATACGCAGTATTTT.

This clonotype appeared many times. V gene TRBV9 combines with J gene TRBJ2-3; possible D gene TRBD2, 7 bases. This CDR3 has 16 amino acids. Trimming stripped 0 bases from V and 1 base from J, with 12 bases between. CDR1 and CDR2 (germline): SGDLS, YYNGEE. This CDR3 reads CASSVGWRGRTDTQYF. In DNA, the CDR3 is TGTGCCAGCAGCGTAGGTTGGCGGGGGCGCACAGATACGCAGTATTTT.

This chain joins TRBV4-3 and TRBJ2-1; 11 nucleotides match TRBD2. CDR1 is LGHNA and CDR2 is YSLEER in the germline V gene. The junction had 5 bases not matched to a gene; V was cut back by 0 bases and J by 4 bases. The CDR3 has 17 residues. CDR3 region: CASSQDLTSGAYNEQFF. CDR3 nucleotides: TGCGCCAGCAGCCAAGATTTGACTAGCGGGGCTTACAATGAGCAGTTCTTC.

The chain has TRBV7-9 and TRBJ2-7; possibly TRBD1 or TRBD2 for D (6 bases each). The CDR3 has 16 residues. Trimming shortened V by 5 bases and J by 5 bases, and 22 bases separated the two germline ends. The V gene's germline CDR1 is SEHNR and CDR2 FQNEAQ (reference sequence). Here the CDR3 reads CASSPPMGGLRDEQYF. CDR3 DNA: TGTGCCAGCAGCCCTCCGATGGGGGGCCTGAGGGACGAGCAGTACTTC.

This clonotype was seen ten or more times. The rearrangement uses TRBV7-9 and TRBJ2-2; D not certain. V lost 6 bases, J lost 7 bases, and 6 bases lay in between. This CDR3 has 11 amino acids. CDR1 is SEHNR and CDR2 is FQNEAQ in the germline V gene (reference sequence). DNA of the CDR3: TGTGCCAGCAGAGGCAACGGGGAGCTGTTTTTT. Encoded protein: CASRGNGELFF.

The chain couples TRBV5-5 to TRBJ2-7; D might be TRBD1 (6 bases). CDR3 length equals 17 residues. Germline CDR1 is SGHKS and CDR2 is YYEKEE (reference sequence). The ends were cut back, 2 bases at V and 3 bases at J, with 21 bases in the middle. The CDR3 nucleotides read TGTGCCAGCAGCTTAGCACTTACCGGGACAACATACTACGAGCAGTACTTC. It translates to CASSLALTGTTYYEQYF.

This chain links TRBV27 with TRBJ2-1, with TRBD2 identical over 7 bases. The CDR3 spans 13 residues. Germline CDR1 reads MNHEY; CDR2 reads SMNVEV (reference sequence). Germline trimming cut 8 bases from V and 10 bases from J; bases unmatched to any gene: 11. CDR3 coding DNA: TGTGCCAGCCGTCCGGGACTATCCGGGGAGCAGTTCTTC. It translates to CASRPGLSGEQFF.

This clonotype was recorded a few times. The chain recombines TRBV27 with TRBJ1-1; unclear D gene. Germline CDR1 and CDR2: MNHEY and SMNVEV (reference sequence). The CDR3 runs 12 residues. V was trimmed by 2 bases and J by 10 bases, leaving 11 bases between them. The CDR3 sequence is CASSLTGSVAFF. The CDR3 region has the DNA TGTGCCAGCAGTTTAACGGGTTCGGTAGCTTTCTTT.

The chain carries TRBV7-9 and TRBJ1-4, with D possibly being TRBD1 (6 bases). The length of the CDR3 is 14 residues. Per the germline V gene, CDR1 is SEHNR and CDR2 is FQNEAQ (reference sequence). V lost 5 bases and J 8 bases, leaving 15 bases between the germline ends. The DNA of the CDR3 is TGTGCCAGCAGCGTACAGGGAGGGGAAGAAAAACTGTTTTTT. It is translated as CASSVQGGEEKLFF. Drawing the rest from reference TRBV7-9 and TRBJ1-4, the complete variable domain is DTGVSQNPRHKITKRGQNVTFRCDPISEHNRLYWYRQTLGQGPEFLTYFQNEAQLEKSRLLSDRFSAERPKGSFSTLEIQRTEQGDSAMYLCASSVQGGEEKLFFGSGTQLSVL.

In its sample, this clonotype was seen a few times. V is TRBV28 and J is TRBJ1-5, with TRBD1 identical over 7 bases. V shed 3 bases, J shed 3 bases, and the junction held 2 bases outside the gene matches. This CDR3 spans 14 amino acids. Germline CDR1 and CDR2: MDHEN and SYDVKM. The CDR3 region has the DNA TGTGCCAGCAGTTTGACAGGGAACAATCAGCCCCAGCATTTT. Its translation is CASSLTGNNQPQHF.

The genes are TRBV29-1 and TRBJ2-3; maybe TRBD2 (6 bases). Germline values: CDR1 SQVTM, CDR2 ANQGSEA. This CDR3 has 16 amino acids. Deletions cut 6 bases from V and 1 base from J, with 20 bases between. For the CDR3, the DNA is TGCAGCGTCGTCCGCGAGGACGGGGGTGGCACAGATACGCAGTATTTT. The encoded protein is CSVVREDGGGTDTQYF.

The chain has TRBV3-1 and TRBJ2-4; no reliable D call. The CDR3 runs to 17 residues. Trimming took off 4 bases at V and 0 bases at J, with 16 bases between the two ends. Germline CDR1 reads LGHDT; CDR2 reads YNNKEL (reference sequence). Written as DNA, the CDR3 is TGTGCCAGCAGCCCGCGTCATGCATCCTTAGCCAAAAACATTCAGTACTTC. It codes for CASSPRHASLAKNIQYF.

This clonotype was seen many times. This chain links TRBV6-1 with TRBJ2-2, with TRBD1 matching over 10 bases. There are 16 residues in the CDR3. Trimming took 4 bases from V and 4 from J; bases not matched to a gene: 6. Germline V gene lookup returns CDR1 MNHNS and CDR2 SASEGT. CDR3 DNA: TGTGCCAGCAGTGCTTCGACAGGGGGCGGCACCGGGGAGCTGTTTTTT. Amino acid sequence: CASSASTGGGTGELFF.

This clonotype was found a few times. The chain is built from TRBV6-5 and TRBJ2-3; no firm D call. This CDR3 has 13 amino acids. The germline CDR1 and CDR2 sequences are MNHEY and SVGAGI. Trimming cost V 6 bases and J 2 bases, with 9 bases left between them. The CDR3 nucleotides are TGTGCCAGCAGCCAACCCGTCACAGATACGCAGTATTTT. The encoded protein is CASSQPVTDTQYF.

This clonotype came up many times. The chain employs TRBV3-1 and TRBJ2-5; 7 bases are shared with TRBD1. CDR1 is LGHDT and CDR2 is YNNKEL in the germline V gene (reference sequence). CDR3 length equals 17 residues. The trim removed 0 bases at V and 5 bases at J, leaving 12 bases unmatched. The CDR3 DNA follows: TGTGCCAGCAGCCAAGATCGTAGTTGGACAGGTGGGGAGACCCAGTACTTC. It specifies CASSQDRSWTGGETQYF.